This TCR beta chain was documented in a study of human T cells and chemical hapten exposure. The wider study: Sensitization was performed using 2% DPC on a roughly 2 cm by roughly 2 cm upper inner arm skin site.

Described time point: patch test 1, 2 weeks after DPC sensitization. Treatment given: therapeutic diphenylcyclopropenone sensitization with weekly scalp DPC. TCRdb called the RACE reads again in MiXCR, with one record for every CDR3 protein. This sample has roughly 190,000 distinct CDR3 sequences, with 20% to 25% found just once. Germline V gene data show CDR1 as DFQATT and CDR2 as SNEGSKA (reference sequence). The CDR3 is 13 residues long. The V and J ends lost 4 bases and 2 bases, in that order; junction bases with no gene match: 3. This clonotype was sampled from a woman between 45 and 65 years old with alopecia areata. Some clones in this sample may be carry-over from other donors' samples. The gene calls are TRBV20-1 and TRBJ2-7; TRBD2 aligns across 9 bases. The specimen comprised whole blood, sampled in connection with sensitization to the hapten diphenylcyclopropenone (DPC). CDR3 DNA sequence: TGCAGTGCTATAAGCGGGGGGCCCTACGAGCAGTACTTC. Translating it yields CSAISGGPYEQYF.